This TCR beta chain comes out of a study of post-analysis software for immune sequencing data. Study-level points and caveats: With TRBV5-6, TRBV5-1 and TRBV20-1 included, about 5 TRBV segments were more frequent in patients than in controls.

Unique molecular identifiers were carried by the TCR beta cDNA libraries. TCRdb itself ran the PCR reads through MiXCR, one entry per CDR3 protein. The repertoire holds some 800,000 distinct CDR3 sequences, around 42% seen once, with just under 5% in the top ten. V gave up 1 base and J gave up 4 bases, with 13 bases separating them. There are 15 residues in the CDR3. CDR1 is SGHVS and CDR2 is FQNEAQ in the germline V gene. Concerning this clonotype: The antigen is not known.

The chain has TRBV7-8 and TRBJ1-2; possibly TRBD1 for D (6 bases). What was sequenced was blood. The receptor was isolated from a girl under 18 with multiple sclerosis. The CDR3 spells CASSLDAGVSYGYTF. CDR3 sequence (DNA): TGTGCCAGCAGCTTAGATGCAGGGGTTAGCTATGGCTACACCTTC.